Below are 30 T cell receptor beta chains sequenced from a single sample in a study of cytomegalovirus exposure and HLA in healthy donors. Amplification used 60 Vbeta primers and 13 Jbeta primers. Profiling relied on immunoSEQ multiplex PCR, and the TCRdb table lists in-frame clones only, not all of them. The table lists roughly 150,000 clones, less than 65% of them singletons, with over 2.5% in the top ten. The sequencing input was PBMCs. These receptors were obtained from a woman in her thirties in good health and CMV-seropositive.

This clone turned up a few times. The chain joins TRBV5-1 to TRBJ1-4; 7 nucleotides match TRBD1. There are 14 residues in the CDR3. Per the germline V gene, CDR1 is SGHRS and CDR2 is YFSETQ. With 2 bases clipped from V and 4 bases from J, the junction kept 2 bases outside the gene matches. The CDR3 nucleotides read TGCGCCAGCAGCTTACAGGGGATTAATGAAAAACTGTTTTTT. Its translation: CASSLQGINEKLFF. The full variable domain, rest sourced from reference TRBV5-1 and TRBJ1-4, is KAGVTQTPRYLIKTRGQQVTLSCSPISGHRSVSWYQQTPGQGLQFLFEYFSETQRNKGNFPGRFSGRQFSNSRSEMNVSTLELGDSALYLCASSLQGINEKLFFGSGTQLSVL.

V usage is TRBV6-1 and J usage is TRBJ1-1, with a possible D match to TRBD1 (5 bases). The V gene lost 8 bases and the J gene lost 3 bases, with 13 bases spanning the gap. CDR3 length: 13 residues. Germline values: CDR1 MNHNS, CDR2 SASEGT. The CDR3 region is CASSRGGDTEAFF. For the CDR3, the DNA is TGTGCCAGCTCGCGGGGAGGGGACACTGAAGCTTTCTTT.

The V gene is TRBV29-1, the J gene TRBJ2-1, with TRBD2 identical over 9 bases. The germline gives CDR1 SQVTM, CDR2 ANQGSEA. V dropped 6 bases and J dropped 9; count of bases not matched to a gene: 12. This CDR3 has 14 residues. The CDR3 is CSVTPGLAGSEQFF. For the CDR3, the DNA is TGCAGCGTCACACCGGGACTAGCTGGTAGTGAGCAGTTCTTC.

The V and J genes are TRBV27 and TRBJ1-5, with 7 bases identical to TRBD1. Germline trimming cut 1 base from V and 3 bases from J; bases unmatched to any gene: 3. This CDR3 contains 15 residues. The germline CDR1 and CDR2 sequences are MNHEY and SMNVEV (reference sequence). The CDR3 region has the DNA TGTGCCAGCAGTTTATTGGGACAGATCAATCAGCCCCAGCATTTT. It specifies CASSLLGQINQPQHF.

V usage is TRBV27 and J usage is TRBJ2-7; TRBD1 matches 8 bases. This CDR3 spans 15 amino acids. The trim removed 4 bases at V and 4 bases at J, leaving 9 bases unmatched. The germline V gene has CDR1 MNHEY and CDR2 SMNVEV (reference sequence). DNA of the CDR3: TGTGCCAGCAGTTCTAAAGGGACAGGAGGATACGAGCAGTACTTC. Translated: CASSSKGTGGYEQYF.

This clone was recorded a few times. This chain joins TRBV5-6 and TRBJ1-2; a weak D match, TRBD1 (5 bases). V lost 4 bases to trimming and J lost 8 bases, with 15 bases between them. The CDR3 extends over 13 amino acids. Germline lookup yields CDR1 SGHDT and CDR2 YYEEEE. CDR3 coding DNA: TGTGCCAGCAGCACCATCGGAGGGGCCGGCTACACCTTC. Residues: CASSTIGGAGYTF.

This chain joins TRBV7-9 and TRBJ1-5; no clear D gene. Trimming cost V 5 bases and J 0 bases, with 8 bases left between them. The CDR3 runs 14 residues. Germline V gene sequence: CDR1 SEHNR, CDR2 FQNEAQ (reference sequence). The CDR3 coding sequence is TGTGCCAGCAGCCCGTCCTATAGCAATCAGCCCCAGCATTTT. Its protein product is CASSPSYSNQPQHF.

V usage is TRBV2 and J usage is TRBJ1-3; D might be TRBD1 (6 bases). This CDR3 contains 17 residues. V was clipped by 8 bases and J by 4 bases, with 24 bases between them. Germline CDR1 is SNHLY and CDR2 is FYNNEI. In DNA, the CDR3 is TGTGCCAGCCGGGGGGCATTTGGGGACCTATTGGGAAACACCATATATTTT. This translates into CASRGAFGDLLGNTIYF.

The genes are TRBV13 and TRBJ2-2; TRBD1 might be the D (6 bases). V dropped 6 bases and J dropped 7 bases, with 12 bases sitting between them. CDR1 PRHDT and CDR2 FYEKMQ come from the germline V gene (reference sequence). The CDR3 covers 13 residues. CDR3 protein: CASSWGRGGELFF. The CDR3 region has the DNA TGTGCCAGCAGTTGGGGGCGCGGCGGGGAGCTGTTTTTT.

The CDR3 DNA reads as TGTGCCACTTCCCCGGCACAGGCCACCGGGGAGCTGTTTTTT. It codes for CATSPAQATGELFF. V usage is TRBV10-3 and J usage is TRBJ2-2; TRBD1 might be the D (5 bases). Germline CDR1 reads ENHRY; CDR2 reads SYGVKD. V was trimmed by 10 bases and J by 4 bases, leaving 16 bases between them. The length of the CDR3 is 14 residues.

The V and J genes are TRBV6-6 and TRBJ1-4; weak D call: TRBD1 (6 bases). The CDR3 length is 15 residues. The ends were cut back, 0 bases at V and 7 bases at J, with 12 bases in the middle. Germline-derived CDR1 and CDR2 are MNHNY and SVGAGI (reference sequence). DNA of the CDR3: TGTGCCAGCAGTTACTCGAGGGGGGGTGGTGAAAAACTGTTTTTT. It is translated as CASSYSRGGGEKLFF.

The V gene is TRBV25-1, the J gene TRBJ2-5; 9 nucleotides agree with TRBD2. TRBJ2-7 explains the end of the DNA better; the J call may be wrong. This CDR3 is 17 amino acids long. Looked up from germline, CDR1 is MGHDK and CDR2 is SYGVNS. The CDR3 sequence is CASTSGILAGRPYEQYF. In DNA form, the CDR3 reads TGTGCCAGCACCTCTGGGATTCTAGCGGGACGTCCCTACGAGCAGTACTTC.

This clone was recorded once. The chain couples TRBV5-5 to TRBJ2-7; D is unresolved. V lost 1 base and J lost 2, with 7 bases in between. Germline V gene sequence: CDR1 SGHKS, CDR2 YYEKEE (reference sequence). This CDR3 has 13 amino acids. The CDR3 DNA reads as TGTGCCAGCAGCTTGCCAGGCGCCTACGAGCAGTACTTC. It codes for CASSLPGAYEQYF.

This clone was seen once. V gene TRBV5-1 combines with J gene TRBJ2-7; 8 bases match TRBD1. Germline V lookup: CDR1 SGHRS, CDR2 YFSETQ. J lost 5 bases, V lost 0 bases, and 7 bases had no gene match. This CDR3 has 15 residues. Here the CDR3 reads CASSLAPDRGHEQYF. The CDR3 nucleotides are TGCGCCAGCAGCTTGGCCCCTGACAGGGGCCACGAGCAGTACTTC. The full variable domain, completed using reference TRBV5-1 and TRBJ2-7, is KAGVTQTPRYLIKTRGQQVTLSCSPISGHRSVSWYQQTPGQGLQFLFEYFSETQRNKGNFPGRFSGRQFSNSRSEMNVSTLELGDSALYLCASSLAPDRGHEQYFGPGTRLTVT.

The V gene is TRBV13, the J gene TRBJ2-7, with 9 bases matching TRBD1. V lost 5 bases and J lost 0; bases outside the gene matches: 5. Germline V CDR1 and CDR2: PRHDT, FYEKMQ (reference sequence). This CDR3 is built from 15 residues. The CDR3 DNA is TGTGCCAGCAGCGCAGGGACAGGGAGCTCCTACGAGCAGTACTTC. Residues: CASSAGTGSSYEQYF.

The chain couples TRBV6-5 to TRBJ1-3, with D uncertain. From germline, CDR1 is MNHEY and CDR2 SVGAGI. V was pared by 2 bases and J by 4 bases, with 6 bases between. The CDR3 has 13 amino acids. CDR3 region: CASSYGRGNTIYF. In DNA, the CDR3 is TGTGCCAGCAGTTACGGGAGAGGAAACACCATATATTTT.

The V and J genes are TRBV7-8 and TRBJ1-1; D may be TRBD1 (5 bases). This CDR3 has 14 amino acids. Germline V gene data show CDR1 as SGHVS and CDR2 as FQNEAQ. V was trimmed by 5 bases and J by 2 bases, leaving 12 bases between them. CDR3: CASSLKQVNTEAFF. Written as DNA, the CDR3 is TGTGCCAGCAGCCTAAAACAGGTCAACACTGAAGCTTTCTTT.

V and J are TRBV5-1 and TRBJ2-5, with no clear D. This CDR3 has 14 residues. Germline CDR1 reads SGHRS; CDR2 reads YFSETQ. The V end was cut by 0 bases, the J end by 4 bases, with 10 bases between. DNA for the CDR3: TGCGCCAGCAGCTTGGCAGGTATAGGAGAGACCCAGTACTTC. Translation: CASSLAGIGETQYF.

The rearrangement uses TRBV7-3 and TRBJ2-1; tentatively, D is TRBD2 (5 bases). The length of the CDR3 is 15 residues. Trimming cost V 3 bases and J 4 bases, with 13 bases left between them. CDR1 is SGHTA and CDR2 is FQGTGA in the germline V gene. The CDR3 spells CASSLTHRGYNEQFF. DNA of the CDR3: TGTGCCAGCAGCTTGACCCACCGGGGATACAATGAGCAGTTCTTC.

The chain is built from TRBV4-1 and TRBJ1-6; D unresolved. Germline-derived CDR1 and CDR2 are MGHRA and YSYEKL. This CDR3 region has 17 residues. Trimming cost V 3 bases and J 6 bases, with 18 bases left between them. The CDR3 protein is CASSQARRELGNSPLHF. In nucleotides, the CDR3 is TGCGCCAGCAGCCAGGCTCGGAGGGAATTAGGTAATTCACCCCTCCACTTT.

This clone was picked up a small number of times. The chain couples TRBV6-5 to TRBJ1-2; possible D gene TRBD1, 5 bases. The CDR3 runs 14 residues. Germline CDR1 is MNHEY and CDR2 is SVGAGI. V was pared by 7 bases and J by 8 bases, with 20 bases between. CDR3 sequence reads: CASTREWGEKGYTF. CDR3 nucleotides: TGTGCCAGCACTCGTGAATGGGGGGAGAAAGGCTACACCTTC.

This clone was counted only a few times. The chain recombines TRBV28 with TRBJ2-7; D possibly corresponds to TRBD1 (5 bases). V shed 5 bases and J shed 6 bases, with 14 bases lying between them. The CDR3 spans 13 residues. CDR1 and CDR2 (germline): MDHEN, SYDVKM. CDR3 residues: CASSTSRQIEQYF. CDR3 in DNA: TGTGCCAGCAGTACCAGCCGACAGATCGAGCAGTACTTC.

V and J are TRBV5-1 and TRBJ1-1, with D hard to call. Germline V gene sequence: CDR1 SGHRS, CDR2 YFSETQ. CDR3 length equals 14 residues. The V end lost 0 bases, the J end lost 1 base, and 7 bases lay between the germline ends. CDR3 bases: TGCGCCAGCAGCTTGGGGCAGGAGAACACTGAAGCTTTCTTT. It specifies CASSLGQENTEAFF.

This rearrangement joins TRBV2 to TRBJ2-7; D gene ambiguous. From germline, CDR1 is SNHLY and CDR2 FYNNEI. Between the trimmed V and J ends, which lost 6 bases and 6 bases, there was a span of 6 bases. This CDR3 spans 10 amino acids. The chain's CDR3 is CASRMAEQYF. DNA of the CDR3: TGTGCCAGCAGAATGGCCGAGCAGTACTTC.

CDR3 in amino acids: CASSELGPAGTEAFF. In DNA form, the CDR3 reads TGCGCCAGCAGTGAGTTGGGGCCCGCCGGCACTGAAGCTTTCTTT. The chain joins TRBV10-2 to TRBJ1-1; perhaps TRBD1 as D (5 bases). Germline-derived CDR1 and CDR2 are WSHSY and SAAADI. The germline V and J ends were trimmed by 1 base and 4 bases, with 13 bases remaining between them. The CDR3 contains 15 residues.

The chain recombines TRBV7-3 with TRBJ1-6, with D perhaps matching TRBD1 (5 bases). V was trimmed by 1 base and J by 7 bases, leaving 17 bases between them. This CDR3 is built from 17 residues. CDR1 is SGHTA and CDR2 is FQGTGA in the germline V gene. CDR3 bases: TGTGCCAGCAGCTTAAGGGGAGGGGAAGGTCTCAATTCACCCCTCCACTTT. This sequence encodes CASSLRGGEGLNSPLHF.

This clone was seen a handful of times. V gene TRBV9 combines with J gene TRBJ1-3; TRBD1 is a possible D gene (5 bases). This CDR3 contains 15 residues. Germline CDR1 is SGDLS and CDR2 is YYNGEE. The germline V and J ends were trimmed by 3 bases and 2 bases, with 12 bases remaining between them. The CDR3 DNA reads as TGTGCCAGCAGCGCCTGGGGGGGGACTGGAAACACCATATATTTT. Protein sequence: CASSAWGGTGNTIYF.

CDR3 sequence: CASSPTGETYNSPLHF. In nucleotides, the CDR3 is TGTGCCAGCAGCCCGACAGGAGAAACTTATAATTCACCCCTCCACTTT. The rearrangement uses TRBV13 and TRBJ1-6; a weak D match, TRBD1 (6 bases). The CDR3 extends over 16 amino acids. CDR1 is PRHDT and CDR2 is FYEKMQ in the germline V gene (reference sequence). V lost 5 bases and J 4 bases, leaving 15 bases between the germline ends.

The CDR3 nucleotides are TGCGCCAGCAGCTTGACAGGCGAGGGGGTTTATGGCTACACCTTC. Translation: CASSLTGEGVYGYTF. V and J are TRBV5-1 and TRBJ1-2, with D possibly TRBD1 on 6 matching bases. The V gene's germline CDR1 is SGHRS and CDR2 YFSETQ. This CDR3 region has 15 residues. V was clipped by 1 base and J by 5 bases, with 15 bases between them.

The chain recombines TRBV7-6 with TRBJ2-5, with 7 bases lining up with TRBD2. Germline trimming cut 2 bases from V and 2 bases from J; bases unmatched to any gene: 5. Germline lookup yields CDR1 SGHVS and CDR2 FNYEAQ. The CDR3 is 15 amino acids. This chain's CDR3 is CASSLYLAEQETQYF. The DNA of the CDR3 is TGTGCCAGCAGCTTATATCTAGCGGAGCAAGAGACCCAGTACTTC.